The 5 T cell receptor beta chains listed next were all sequenced from one sample in a study of T cells in Graves' hyperthyroidism and ophthalmopathy (dated by TCRdb to about 2019). Libraries were made using multiplex PCR. TCRdb records Illumina HiSeq 2000 as the sequencer. The TCR beta CDR3 regions were amplified from RNA transcripts. The first round of RT-PCR for the TCR CDR3 was performed with the HTBI primer set and the Qiagen OneStep RT-PCR kit. TCRdb's own reprocessing of the public reads used fastp at Q25 and MiXCR and kept productive beta chains. Every entry covers one CDR3 protein and lists the most common genes and DNA from its rows. This sample lists hundreds of thousands of distinct CDR3 sequences; 13% to 15% were detected once. Roughly 10% of the sample is in the top ten clones. The specimen sequenced was blood. These receptors were taken from a woman aged 18-30 years with Graves' hyperthyroidism.

This clonotype has just a few counts. This chain joins TRBV4-1 and TRBJ2-2; no firm D call. Germline CDR1 reads MGHRA; CDR2 reads YSYEKL. CDR3 size: 18 residues. Trimming removed 1 base at V and 2 bases at J, with 17 bases between. CDR3 nucleotide sequence: TGCGCCAGCAGCCAAGGGTCGATGAAGGACCTAAACACCGGGGAGCTGTTTTTT. As protein: CASSQGSMKDLNTGELFF.

This clonotype was seen a handful of times. Here the CDR3 reads CASNSGRTNEKLFF. CDR3 nucleotide sequence: TGTGCCAGCAACTCAGGGAGGACTAATGAAAAACTGTTTTTT. The chain links TRBV6-1 to TRBJ1-4, with D tentatively TRBD1 (5 bases). The CDR3 contains 14 residues. The germline V and J ends were trimmed by 7 bases and 2 bases, with 11 bases remaining between them. Germline V gives CDR1 MNHNS, CDR2 SASEGT.

CDR3: CASSRSGSDREAFF. The CDR3 bases are TGTGCCAGCAGCCGGAGCGGGTCGGATCGTGAAGCTTTCTTT. The chain links TRBV12-3 or TRBV12-4 to TRBJ1-1; D unclear. The CDR3 spans 14 residues. The ends were cut back, 6 bases at V and 7 bases at J, with 18 bases in the middle.

As to this clonotype: The conserved phenylalanine or tryptophan is not found at the CDR3 terminus, so this likely reflects a read error. CDR3 in DNA: TGCGCCAGCAGCTTCCTAGCGGGGAACAATGAGCAGTTCCTC. It yields the protein CASSFLAGNNEQFL. The rearrangement joins TRBV5-1 to TRBJ2-1, with 9 bases aligning to TRBD2. Per germline, CDR1 SGHRS and CDR2 YFSETQ. This CDR3 comprises 14 residues. The J segment lost 5 bases and the V segment lost 2 bases, leaving 2 bases of the junction unmatched.

V and J are TRBV24-1 and TRBJ2-5; a possible D gene is TRBD1 (7 bases). The CDR3 length is 14 residues. V dropped 4 bases and J dropped 5 bases, with 13 bases sitting between them. Germline lookup yields CDR1 KGHDR and CDR2 SFDVKD. The CDR3 DNA reads as TGTGCCACCAGTGACGGAGCAGGGGGGGAGACCCAGTACTTC. It is translated as CATSDGAGGETQYF.